This T cell receptor (beta chain) was recorded in a study of T-cell reconstitution after alpha-beta-depleted transplantation in children. Unique molecular identifiers featured in how the TCRbeta library was prepared. TCRdb independently ran MiXCR on the PCR reads; one entry per CDR3 protein. The sample has some 640,000 distinct CDR3 sequences; 16% are singletons. Germline assignment: CDR1 SQVTM and CDR2 ANQGSEA. CDR3 length: 13 amino acids. Trimming left V 3 bases short and J 4 bases short, with 12 bases between. V gene TRBV29-1 combines with J gene TRBJ1-2; D not resolved. The input for sequencing was PBMCs from the stem cell graft donor, taken from the stem cell graft. This TCR came from a human donor who donated a stem cell graft to a child with acute myeloid leukemia. CDR3 loop: CSVDFDTSYGYTF. CDR3 nucleotides: TGCAGCGTTGATTTCGACACTAGCTATGGCTACACCTTC.